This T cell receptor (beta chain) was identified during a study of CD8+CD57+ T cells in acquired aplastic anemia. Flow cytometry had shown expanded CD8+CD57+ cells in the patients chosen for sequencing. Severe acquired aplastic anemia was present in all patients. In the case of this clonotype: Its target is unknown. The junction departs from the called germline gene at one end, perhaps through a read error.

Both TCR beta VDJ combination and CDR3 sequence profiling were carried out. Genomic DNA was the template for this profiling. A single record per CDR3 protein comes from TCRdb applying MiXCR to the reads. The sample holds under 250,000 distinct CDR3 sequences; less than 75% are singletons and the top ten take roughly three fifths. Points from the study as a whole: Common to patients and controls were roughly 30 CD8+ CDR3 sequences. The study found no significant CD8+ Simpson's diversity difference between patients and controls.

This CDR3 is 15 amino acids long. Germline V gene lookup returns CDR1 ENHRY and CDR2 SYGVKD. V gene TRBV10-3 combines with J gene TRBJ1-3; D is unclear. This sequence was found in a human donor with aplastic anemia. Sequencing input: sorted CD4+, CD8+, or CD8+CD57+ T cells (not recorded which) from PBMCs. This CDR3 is CAISESSSSGSTIYF. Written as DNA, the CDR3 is TGTGCCATCAGTGAGTCGTCGAGCTCTGGAAGCACCATATATTTT.